The 32 T cell receptor beta chains reported below all come from one sample, sequenced in a study of blood T cell repertoires in COVID-19. Sequencing used immunoSEQ multiplex PCR; TCRdb keeps in-frame clones, though not all of them. The data show 150,000 to 200,000 clones, around 77% seen once. Sequencing used peripheral blood. Receptors were obtained from a man aged 55-75 years with active or convalescent COVID-19.

The chain joins TRBV4-1 to TRBJ2-3, with a weak D call TRBD1 (6 bases). Germline-derived CDR1 and CDR2 are MGHRA and YSYEKL. The V end was cut by 5 bases, the J end by 5 bases, with 11 bases between. The CDR3 sequence is 13 residues long. The CDR3 region has the DNA TGCGCCAGCAGCTACTACAGGGAAGATACGCAGTATTTT. Amino acids: CASSYYREDTQYF.

V usage is TRBV18 and J usage is TRBJ1-2; TRBD1 agrees at 7 bases. From germline, CDR1 is KGHSH and CDR2 LQKENI. The ends lost 6 bases at V and 0 bases at J; junction bases unmatched: 13. The CDR3 consists of 17 residues. CDR3: CASSLDRADAPNYGYTF. The CDR3, as DNA: TGTGCCAGCTCCCTCGACAGGGCGGACGCACCTAACTATGGCTACACCTTC.

This chain uses TRBV6-2 or TRBV6-3 with TRBJ1-1, with D tentatively TRBD1 (6 bases). V was trimmed by 5 bases and J by 0 bases, leaving 7 bases between them. The germline V gene has CDR1 MNHEY and CDR2 SVGEGT. CDR3 length equals 13 residues. CDR3 sequence (DNA): TGTGCCAGCAGTACAGGGTTGAACACTGAAGCTTTCTTT. Protein product: CASSTGLNTEAFF.

J is TRBJ2-5 and V is TRBV28; no firm D call. Trimming cost V 1 base and J 7 bases, with 10 bases left between them. CDR3 length: 13 residues. Germline CDR1 reads MDHEN; CDR2 reads SYDVKM. Here the CDR3 DNA reads TGTGCCAGCAGTTTATCTTTAGCCGGGACCCAGTACTTC. This gives the protein CASSLSLAGTQYF.

In its sample, this clone was seen a few times. The J gene is TRBJ1-2, the V gene TRBV5-1; 9 positions agree with TRBD1. CDR1 SGHRS and CDR2 YFSETQ come from the germline V gene. The V segment lost 4 bases and the J segment 7 bases; nucleotides outside the gene matches: 5. The CDR3 is made up of 13 amino acids. For the CDR3, the DNA is TGCGCCAGCAGCCCCGGGGACAGGGCTGGCTACACCTTC. Translation gives CASSPGDRAGYTF.

V and J are TRBV29-1 and TRBJ2-1, with TRBD2 identical over 9 bases. CDR3 length: 15 amino acids. Germline CDR1 reads SQVTM; CDR2 reads ANQGSEA. V trimming: 7 bases; J trimming: 6 bases; junction bases outside the gene matches: 13. For the CDR3, the DNA is TGCAGCGCATCAAAAGGTAGCGGGAGTTCCAATGAGCAGTTCTTC. Translated: CSASKGSGSSNEQFF.

Here the CDR3 DNA reads TGTGCCAGCAGCTCGGGGCTCGGGGGGCAGTTCTTC. Translated, it gives CASSSGLGGQFF. The V and J genes are TRBV7-8 and TRBJ2-1; a possible D gene is TRBD2 (6 bases). This CDR3 comprises 12 residues. Germline V gene data show CDR1 as SGHVS and CDR2 as FQNEAQ. The ends were cut back, 4 bases at V and 12 bases at J, with 13 bases in the middle. The full variable domain, its missing parts supplied by reference TRBV7-8 and TRBJ2-1, is GAGVSQSPRYKVAKRGQDVALRCDPISGHVSLFWYQQALGQGPEFLTYFQNEAQLDKSGLPSDRFFAERPEGSVSTLKIQRTQQEDSAVYLCASSSGLGGQFFGPGTRLTVL.

In this sample, this clone turned up a few times. J is TRBJ2-5 and V is TRBV9; TRBD1 aligns across 10 bases. V dropped 5 bases and J dropped 3; count of bases not matched to a gene: 10. Germline CDR1 and CDR2: SGDLS and YYNGEE. This CDR3 spans 16 amino acids. The CDR3 sequence is CASSRRDRGGEETQYF. The CDR3 region has the DNA TGTGCCAGCAGTCGCCGGGACAGGGGCGGTGAAGAGACCCAGTACTTC.

The rearrangement joins TRBV4-1 to TRBJ1-1; TRBD1 matches 7 bases. From germline, CDR1 is MGHRA and CDR2 YSYEKL. Unmatched junction bases numbered 7, after V lost 0 bases and J lost 0 bases. CDR3 size: 17 residues. The CDR3 sequence is CASSQDRWGQLNTEAFF. CDR3 nucleotides: TGCGCCAGCAGCCAAGACCGGTGGGGACAGTTGAACACTGAAGCTTTCTTT.

This sequence joins TRBV6-6 and TRBJ2-7, with D possibly TRBD1 on 6 matching bases. Trimming took 6 bases from V and 2 from J, leaving 17 bases between them. The CDR3 spans 15 residues. CDR1 MNHNY and CDR2 SVGAGI come from the germline V gene (reference sequence). The CDR3 sequence is CASRSLDRITYEQYF. Here the CDR3 DNA reads TGTGCCAGCAGGTCCCTCGACAGGATTACCTACGAGCAGTACTTC.

The CDR3 coding sequence is TGTGCCAGCAGTTTTTGGGGAAAAGGGGCGTACGAGCAGTACTTC. Its translation is CASSFWGKGAYEQYF. This chain uses TRBV27 with TRBJ2-7; tentative D call: TRBD1 (5 bases). Germline V CDR1 and CDR2: MNHEY, SMNVEV (reference sequence). Trimming took 3 bases from V and 4 from J, leaving 16 bases between them. This CDR3 is 15 amino acids long.

This clone was detected a few times. This chain uses TRBV5-6 with TRBJ2-1, with 7 bases matching TRBD2. Trimming removed 0 bases from V and 5 bases from J; junction bases left unmatched: 11. CDR3 size: 17 residues. The germline gives CDR1 SGHDT, CDR2 YYEEEE. The CDR3 protein is CASSLGSSGWRNNEQFF. The CDR3 DNA reads as TGTGCCAGCAGCTTGGGGTCTAGCGGCTGGAGGAACAATGAGCAGTTCTTC.

The gene calls are TRBV5-4 and TRBJ2-7; 14 bases are shared with TRBD2. In germline, CDR1 is SGHNT, CDR2 YYREEE (reference sequence). V was clipped by 4 bases and J by 5 bases; unmatched bases: 5. The CDR3 runs to 15 residues. CDR3 sequence: CASSPGLAGAHEQYF. CDR3 sequence (DNA): TGTGCCAGCAGCCCGGGACTAGCGGGAGCCCACGAGCAGTACTTC.

This clone was detected a few times. This sequence joins TRBV7-2 and TRBJ2-7, with 9 bases identical to TRBD2. Trimming took 5 bases from V and 4 from J; bases not matched to a gene: 9. Germline CDR1 is SGHTA and CDR2 is FQGNSA. The CDR3 consists of 15 residues. Written as DNA, the CDR3 is TGTGCCAGCAGCCCTACGGCGGGAGGGCCGTACGAGCAGTACTTC. This encodes CASSPTAGGPYEQYF.

The V gene is TRBV29-1, the J gene TRBJ2-2; no clear D. The CDR3 totals 11 residues. CDR1 and CDR2 (germline): SQVTM, ANQGSEA. Trimming took 7 bases from V and 2 from J, leaving 5 bases between them. The CDR3 sequence is CSGGNTGELFF. CDR3 nucleotide sequence: TGCAGCGGTGGCAACACCGGGGAGCTGTTTTTT.

The chain employs TRBV4-3 and TRBJ1-2, with D possibly matching TRBD1 (6 bases). V dropped 3 bases and J dropped 6 bases, with 14 bases sitting between them. CDR3 size: 14 residues. CDR1 LGHNA and CDR2 YSLEER come from the germline V gene. CDR3 loop: CASSQTAGADGYTF. CDR3 DNA sequence: TGCGCCAGCAGCCAGACCGCAGGGGCTGATGGCTACACCTTC.

V gene TRBV18 combines with J gene TRBJ2-5; TRBD1 is a possible D gene (5 bases). The CDR3 has 15 amino acids. Germline V gene sequence: CDR1 KGHSH, CDR2 LQKENI. Trimming pared 1 base from V and 5 bases from J, leaving 14 bases between. The CDR3 region is CASSPRTSNRETQYF. The CDR3 DNA is TGTGCCAGCTCACCACGGACATCAAACAGGGAGACCCAGTACTTC.

The J gene is TRBJ2-5, the V gene TRBV19; 8 positions match TRBD2. Trimming took 5 bases from V and 6 from J; bases not matched to a gene: 14. Germline V gives CDR1 LNHDA, CDR2 SQIVND (reference sequence). This CDR3 has 16 residues. In DNA form, the CDR3 reads TGTGCCAGTAGTGTCGGCTCGCCCCGGGAGGGTCAGACCCAGTACTTC. The encoded protein is CASSVGSPREGQTQYF.

This clone has only a few counts. The V and J genes are TRBV6-5 and TRBJ1-1; the D gene is possibly TRBD1 (6 bases). Germline V gene data show CDR1 as MNHEY and CDR2 as SVGAGI. Trimming stripped 2 bases from V and 1 base from J, with 11 bases between. The CDR3 contains 15 residues. This CDR3 reads CASSYHQTGNTEAFF. CDR3 nucleotides: TGTGCCAGCAGTTACCATCAGACAGGGAACACTGAAGCTTTCTTT.

CDR3 amino acids: CASLHQPASGVLQGADTQYF. For the CDR3, the DNA is TGCGCCAGCCTACACCAACCGGCTAGCGGGGTCCTTCAAGGGGCAGATACGCAGTATTTT. This chain joins TRBV4-3 and TRBJ2-3, with 9 bases lining up with TRBD2. There are 20 residues in the CDR3. V lost 8 bases and J lost 4; bases outside the gene matches: 25. The germline gives CDR1 LGHNA, CDR2 YSLEER.

CDR3 amino acids: CASSRSTGLNTEAFF. The CDR3 DNA reads as TGTGCCAGCAGTCGGTCGACAGGGCTGAACACTGAAGCTTTCTTT. The chain uses TRBV27 and TRBJ1-1; 7 bases map to TRBD1. After removal of 5 bases from V and 0 bases from J, the junction contained 6 bases not matched to a gene. CDR3 size: 15 residues. The germline CDR1 and CDR2 sequences are MNHEY and SMNVEV (reference sequence).

The chain combines TRBV7-2 with TRBJ2-7, with 11 bases fitting TRBD1. Germline V lookup: CDR1 SGHTA, CDR2 FQGNSA. J was trimmed by 2 bases and V by 7 bases; bases with no gene match: 10. The CDR3 is made up of 16 amino acids. This CDR3 reads CASTSGDRGAPYEQYF. CDR3 coding DNA: TGTGCCAGCACCTCGGGGGACAGGGGGGCCCCCTACGAGCAGTACTTC.

The chain carries TRBV11-2 and TRBJ1-4; the match to TRBD1 covers 8 bases. The CDR3 covers 15 residues. The germline V gene encodes CDR1 SGHAT and CDR2 FQNNGV. The J segment lost 5 bases and the V segment lost 3 bases, leaving 5 bases of the junction unmatched. CDR3 DNA: TGTGCCAGCAGCTTCACAGGGGGTTTAAATGAAAAACTGTTTTTT. This encodes CASSFTGGLNEKLFF.

The chain is built from TRBV11-3 and TRBJ2-1; tentatively, D is TRBD2 (5 bases). The length of the CDR3 is 13 residues. Looked up from germline, CDR1 is SGHNT and CDR2 is YENEEA. The V gene lost 5 bases and the J gene lost 10 bases, with 15 bases spanning the gap. CDR3 sequence (DNA): TGTGCCAGCAGCGTCGATCCTCTAGCAGAGCAGTTCTTC. This translates into CASSVDPLAEQFF.

V is TRBV2 and J is TRBJ2-7; 12 bases are a match to TRBD2. This CDR3 spans 17 amino acids. J lost 6 bases, V lost 7 bases, and 16 bases had no gene match. Germline V CDR1 and CDR2: SNHLY, FYNNEI. CDR3 sequence (DNA): TGTGCCAGCATGGGTCAGTATAGACTAGCGGGAGCGGTCGAGCAGTACTTC. It is translated as CASMGQYRLAGAVEQYF.

The chain links TRBV4-1 to TRBJ2-3, with D perhaps TRBD2 (8 bases). This CDR3 contains 15 residues. V was clipped by 2 bases and J by 6 bases, with 15 bases between them. The germline V gene encodes CDR1 MGHRA and CDR2 YSYEKL. The CDR3 bases are TGCGCCAGCAGCCAAAGGGGGCCGGGAGGGGATACGCAGTATTTT. Translated, it gives CASSQRGPGGDTQYF.

V is TRBV4-1 and J is TRBJ2-1; D is uncertain. Germline CDR1 is MGHRA and CDR2 is YSYEKL. The length of the CDR3 is 15 residues. Trimming left V 2 bases short and J 0 bases short, with 8 bases between. The CDR3 here is CASSQKTASYNEQFF. The CDR3 nucleotides read TGCGCCAGCAGCCAAAAAACAGCCTCCTACAATGAGCAGTTCTTC.

V and J are TRBV19 and TRBJ1-3; 7 bases are shared with TRBD1. Germline CDR1 LNHDA, CDR2 SQIVND (reference sequence). The junction had 6 bases not matched to a gene; V was cut back by 9 bases and J by 1 base. The CDR3 has 14 amino acids. The CDR3 DNA sequence: TGTGCCAGCCGGGACAGTGGTTCTGGAAACACCATATATTTT. This sequence encodes CASRDSGSGNTIYF.

The chain uses TRBV6-2 or TRBV6-3 and TRBJ2-3; 15 bases fit TRBD2. V lost 1 base and J lost 5; bases outside the gene matches: 4. The CDR3 loop spans 17 amino acids. The V gene's germline CDR1 is MNHEY and CDR2 SVGEGT. CDR3 in amino acids: CASSYLGLAGGQDTQYF. As DNA, the CDR3 is TGTGCCAGCAGTTACTTAGGACTAGCGGGAGGGCAAGATACGCAGTATTTT.

The chain is built from TRBV14 and TRBJ1-1; D gene ambiguous. Germline CDR1 reads SGHDN; CDR2 reads FVKESK. The CDR3 is 13 residues long. Trimming stripped 1 base from V and 4 bases from J, with 7 bases between. CDR3 nucleotides: TGTGCCAGCAGCCAAGTTCGGGGCACTGAAGCTTTCTTT. Amino acid sequence: CASSQVRGTEAFF.

Only one count was recorded for this clone. The chain is built from TRBV5-1 and TRBJ1-3; 7 bases line up with TRBD1. With V trimmed by 2 bases and J by 0 bases, 2 bases remained unmatched. CDR3 length: 15 residues. Germline CDR1 reads SGHRS; CDR2 reads YFSETQ. The CDR3 loop is CASSFQGDSGNTIYF. The DNA of the CDR3 is TGCGCCAGCAGCTTCCAGGGGGACTCTGGAAACACCATATATTTT.

The gene calls are TRBV19 and TRBJ1-1, with TRBD1 matching over 8 bases. This CDR3 is built from 15 residues. Per germline, CDR1 LNHDA and CDR2 SQIVND (reference sequence). With 4 bases clipped from V and 0 bases from J, the junction kept 4 bases outside the gene matches. CDR3 nucleotide sequence: TGTGCCAGTAGTAACAGGGGGATGGTGAACACTGAAGCTTTCTTT. Encoded protein: CASSNRGMVNTEAFF.